Shown below are 12 T cell receptor beta chains from a single sample sequenced in a study of cytomegalovirus exposure and HLA in healthy donors. The PCR contained 60 Vbeta and 13 Jbeta primers. Assay: immunoSEQ multiplex PCR; the TCRdb copy retains only in-frame clones and omits some. Here the sample spans around 94,000 clones, 77% being singletons. Sequencing input: PBMCs. These receptors originate from a woman aged 35 to 49 in good health and CMV-seronegative.

This chain uses TRBV5-6 with TRBJ2-3; TRBD2 aligns across 13 bases. The CDR3 consists of 17 residues. Trimming removed 5 bases from V and 5 bases from J; junction bases left unmatched: 11. Looked up from germline, CDR1 is SGHDT and CDR2 is YYEEEE. The CDR3 DNA sequence: TGTGCCAGCAGGCGGACTAGCGGGGGCTTGAGGAGAGATACGCAGTATTTT. It translates to CASRRTSGGLRRDTQYF.

The genes are TRBV10-3 and TRBJ1-5; D might be TRBD1 (5 bases). Germline V gene lookup returns CDR1 ENHRY and CDR2 SYGVKD. V was shortened by 2 bases and J by 4 bases, with 6 bases between the two germline ends. CDR3 length equals 13 residues. The CDR3 here is CAISEAGNQPQHF. In DNA form, the CDR3 reads TGTGCCATCAGTGAGGCAGGGAATCAGCCCCAGCATTTT.

The chain employs TRBV19 and TRBJ2-7, with D maybe TRBD2 (5 bases). V was clipped by 3 bases and J by 5 bases, with 11 bases between them. CDR3 length equals 13 residues. Germline lookup yields CDR1 LNHDA and CDR2 SQIVND (reference sequence). The DNA of the CDR3 is TGTGCCAGTAGTATCAGTGTCGGGAACGAGCAGTACTTC. Encoded protein: CASSISVGNEQYF.

The rearrangement uses TRBV5-5 and TRBJ1-1; 8 bases map to TRBD1. The CDR3 has 15 residues. CDR1 and CDR2 from the germline V gene are SGHKS and YYEKEE (reference sequence). The V segment lost 1 base and the J segment 6 bases; nucleotides outside the gene matches: 8. DNA for the CDR3: TGTGCCAGCAGCTTGTTCGGACAGGGCTGGCCTGAAGCTTTCTTT. Translation gives CASSLFGQGWPEAFF.

V gene TRBV5-1 combines with J gene TRBJ2-3; tentative D call: TRBD1 (6 bases). CDR3 length: 15 residues. Germline assignment: CDR1 SGHRS and CDR2 YFSETQ. The ends were cut back, 2 bases at V and 1 base at J, with 11 bases in the middle. DNA of the CDR3: TGCGCCAGCAGCTTCTCTGGGACACGCACAGATACGCAGTATTTT. Its protein is CASSFSGTRTDTQYF. Based on the CDR3 plus reference TRBV5-1 and TRBJ2-3, the full variable domain is KAGVTQTPRYLIKTRGQQVTLSCSPISGHRSVSWYQQTPGQGLQFLFEYFSETQRNKGNFPGRFSGRQFSNSRSEMNVSTLELGDSALYLCASSFSGTRTDTQYFGPGTRLTVL.

This clone was recorded only once. The chain carries TRBV10-3 and TRBJ2-4; 11 bases agree with TRBD1. The junction had 3 bases not matched to a gene; V was cut back by 10 bases and J by 7 bases. Germline V gene data show CDR1 as ENHRY and CDR2 as SYGVKD. The CDR3 has 12 residues. The CDR3 here is CATGTGGNIQYF. CDR3 bases: TGTGCCACCGGGACAGGGGGGAACATTCAGTACTTC.

The chain joins TRBV5-1 to TRBJ2-4; tentative D call: TRBD1 (6 bases). This CDR3 comprises 11 residues. CDR1 and CDR2 (germline): SGHRS, YFSETQ. V lost 5 bases and J lost 16, with 16 bases in between. The CDR3, as DNA: TGCGCCAGCAGAGAACAGGGTACCACATACTTC. It specifies CASREQGTTYF.

V and J are TRBV27 and TRBJ1-2, with a possible D match to TRBD1 (6 bases). This CDR3 comprises 14 residues. Trimming removed 5 bases at V and 8 bases at J, with 18 bases between. Looked up from germline, CDR1 is MNHEY and CDR2 is SMNVEV (reference sequence). The CDR3 reads CASSPDGQYAGYTF. The CDR3 region has the DNA TGTGCCAGCAGTCCGGACGGACAGTACGCCGGCTACACCTTC.

The chain combines TRBV10-3 with TRBJ2-1, with 10 nucleotides matching TRBD2. After removal of 9 bases from V and 5 bases from J, the junction contained 10 bases not matched to a gene. This CDR3 is 15 amino acids long. The V gene's germline CDR1 is ENHRY and CDR2 SYGVKD. CDR3 amino acids: CAIHSGTSVNNEQFF. In DNA, the CDR3 is TGTGCCATTCACTCCGGGACTAGCGTAAACAATGAGCAGTTCTTC.

This chain joins TRBV5-1 and TRBJ1-1; possibly TRBD1 for D (5 bases). In germline, CDR1 is SGHRS, CDR2 YFSETQ. Between the trimmed V and J ends, which lost 4 bases and 2 bases, there was a span of 18 bases. The CDR3 spans 16 residues. The CDR3 is CASSPNPVQGNTEAFF. In DNA form, the CDR3 reads TGCGCCAGCAGCCCCAACCCGGTGCAGGGAAACACTGAAGCTTTCTTT. Using reference TRBV5-1 and TRBJ1-1 for the parts outside the CDR3, the full variable domain is KAGVTQTPRYLIKTRGQQVTLSCSPISGHRSVSWYQQTPGQGLQFLFEYFSETQRNKGNFPGRFSGRQFSNSRSEMNVSTLELGDSALYLCASSPNPVQGNTEAFFGQGTRLTVV.

The V gene is TRBV18, the J gene TRBJ2-1; 8 nucleotides agree with TRBD1. From germline, CDR1 is KGHSH and CDR2 LQKENI. The V segment lost 3 bases and the J segment 6 bases; nucleotides outside the gene matches: 4. The CDR3 consists of 14 residues. The CDR3 DNA sequence: TGTGCCAGCTCACCGGGTGGACAGGGCAATGAGCAGTTCTTC. Its protein is CASSPGGQGNEQFF. Full variable domain (missing parts from reference TRBV18 and TRBJ2-1): NAGVMQNPRHLVRRRGQEARLRCSPMKGHSHVYWYRQLPEEGLKFMVYLQKENIIDESGMPKERFSAEFPKEGPSILRIQQVVRGDSAAYFCASSPGGQGNEQFFGPGTRLTVL.

This clone showed up just a few times. The chain combines TRBV11-2 with TRBJ2-3, with D perhaps TRBD2 (6 bases). Trimming shortened V by 3 bases and J by 8 bases, and 27 bases separated the two germline ends. This CDR3 contains 18 residues. The germline V gene encodes CDR1 SGHAT and CDR2 FQNNGV. Written as DNA, the CDR3 is TGTGCCAGCAGCTTTTCTTTGAGTCGCGCGGGGCCCCAAAGTACGCAGTATTTT. Its protein product is CASSFSLSRAGPQSTQYF.